These 17 T cell receptor beta chains were sequenced from one sample in a study of tumor and adjacent non-tumor tissue in lung cancer. The library came from three nested PCR rounds adapted from ARM-PCR protocols. TCRdb re-called the multiplex PCR reads through MiXCR, storing one row per CDR3 protein. The table records some 97,000 distinct CDR3 sequences, over 55% of them present only once. RNA was extracted from bulk tissue without any cell sorting. Distant lung tissue was collected more than 3 cm away from the tumor edge. Sequenced input: distant non-tumor lung tissue. The receptors derive from a man under 40 with non-small cell lung cancer.

This clonotype has at least ten counts. J is TRBJ1-5 and V is TRBV6-6, with 7 bases lining up with TRBD1. The ends lost 6 bases at V and 6 bases at J; junction bases unmatched: 17. The germline CDR1 and CDR2 sequences are MNHNY and SVGAGI (reference sequence). This CDR3 is built from 17 residues. CDR3 residues: CASRTRTGTVFPQPQHF. The CDR3 DNA is TGTGCCAGCAGGACACGAACCGGGACAGTTTTCCCTCAGCCCCAGCATTTT.

This clonotype has a handful of counts. This chain uses TRBV11-2 with TRBJ2-1; D remains unclear. CDR1 and CDR2 (germline): SGHAT, FQNNGV. The CDR3 loop spans 12 amino acids. Trimming took off 5 bases at V and 1 base at J, with 3 bases between the two ends. CDR3 sequence reads: CASSVSYNEQFF. DNA for the CDR3: TGTGCCAGCAGCGTTTCCTACAATGAGCAGTTCTTC.

A note on this clonotype: A read error is possible here, since a much larger clone lies one base away. The chain joins TRBV29-1 to TRBJ1-2; weak D call: TRBD1 (6 bases). Germline CDR1 is SQVTM and CDR2 is ANQGSEA. CDR3 length: 12 amino acids. Trimming pared 8 bases from V and 3 bases from J, leaving 13 bases between. The CDR3 loop reads CSLKPGDYGYTF. The CDR3 DNA reads as TGCAGCCTTAAACCAGGGGACTATGGCTACACCTTC.

This clonotype appeared many times. The gene calls are TRBV29-1 and TRBJ2-1; 7 nucleotides line up with TRBD2. This CDR3 spans 15 amino acids. J was trimmed by 0 bases and V by 4 bases; bases with no gene match: 6. The germline CDR1 and CDR2 sequences are SQVTM and ANQGSEA. CDR3 amino acids: CSVAAGVSSYNEQFF. For the CDR3, the DNA is TGCAGCGTTGCTGCGGGGGTGAGCTCCTACAATGAGCAGTTCTTC.

This sequence joins TRBV5-1 and TRBJ1-1; TRBD1 might be the D (5 bases). Germline V gene sequence: CDR1 SGHRS, CDR2 YFSETQ. CDR3 length: 13 residues. Trimming took off 7 bases at V and 4 bases at J, with 14 bases between the two ends. For the CDR3, the DNA is TGCGCCAGCGGCTCAGGGTACGGCACTGAAGCTTTCTTT. This codes for CASGSGYGTEAFF.

Of note for this clonotype: Mismatch with germline at one junction end may stem from a read error. This chain joins TRBV4-3 and TRBJ2-3, with TRBD2 matching 8 bases. Germline CDR1 LGHNA, CDR2 YSLEER. The length of the CDR3 is 17 residues. The CDR3, as DNA: TGCGCCAGCAGCCAAGACGCCGGGGGGGCAAACACAGATACGCAGTGTTTT. As protein: CASSQDAGGANTDTQCF.

V usage is TRBV21-1 and J usage is TRBJ1-4; the table assigns TRBD1, which was not confirmed against the DNA. TRBV21-1 has pseudogene status. The CDR3 has 15 amino acids. CDR3 residues: CASPRTRTGNEKLFF. Written as DNA, the CDR3 is TGTGCCAGCCCAAGGACCCGGACAGGTAATGAAAAACTGTTTTTT.

Concerning this clonotype: A read error may produce the germline difference seen at one junction end. The chain couples TRBV12-3 or TRBV12-4 to TRBJ1-3, with D uncertain. There are 16 residues in the CDR3. The CDR3 protein is CACSLGNRISGNTIYF. For the CDR3, the DNA is TGTGCCTGCAGCCTAGGGAACCGTATCTCTGGAAACACCATATATTTT.

On this clonotype: With a much larger clone just one base away, this may be a read error. The chain carries TRBV4-3 and TRBJ2-7; a possible D gene is TRBD2 (5 bases). Germline V gene sequence: CDR1 LGHNA, CDR2 YSLEER. Between the trimmed V and J ends, which lost 5 bases and 1 base, there was a span of 15 bases. The CDR3 length is 15 residues. The CDR3 DNA sequence: TGCGCCAGCAGCGAAGCGGCGGGCAGTTCCTACGAGCAGTACTTC. This encodes CASSEAAGSSYEQYF.

This sequence joins TRBV7-9 and TRBJ2-1, with TRBD2 identical over 9 bases. This CDR3 has 17 amino acids. CDR1 and CDR2 from the germline V gene are SEHNR and FQNEAQ (reference sequence). V gave up 9 bases and J gave up 3 bases; unmatched junction bases: 15. The CDR3 here is CASSAPGLARHYNEQFF. CDR3 coding DNA: TGTGCCAGTAGCGCACCTGGACTAGCGCGACACTACAATGAGCAGTTCTTC.

This clonotype was observed a single time. A read error may produce the germline difference seen at one junction end. The V gene is TRBV11-2, the J gene TRBJ2-1; TRBD1 aligns across 7 bases. From germline, CDR1 is SGHAT and CDR2 FQNNGV. This CDR3 contains 15 residues. CDR3 region: CANSPRTGHYNEQFF. DNA for the CDR3: TGTGCCAACAGCCCCCGGACAGGCCATTACAATGAGCAGTTCTTC.

To note about this clonotype: This may be a read error, as it is one base from a much larger clone. The genes are TRBV11-2 and TRBJ2-1; TRBD2 matches at 8 bases. Germline CDR1 is SGHAT and CDR2 is FQNNGV. The CDR3 runs 17 residues. The CDR3 coding sequence is TGTGCCAGCAGCTTAGCGCCCAGGACTAGCAACTACAGTGAGCAGTTCTTC. As protein: CASSLAPRTSNYSEQFF.

This sequence joins TRBV12-3 or TRBV12-4 and TRBJ2-7; possibly TRBD2 for D (5 bases). This CDR3 has 14 residues. V lost 3 bases, J lost 12 bases, and 21 bases lay in between. The CDR3 sequence: CASSLRLPPYEGYF. The CDR3 DNA reads as TGTGCCAGCAGTTTGAGGCTGCCCCCCTACGAGGGGTACTTC.

Ten or more counts support this clonotype. The V call is TRBV6-6, the J call TRBJ1-2, with unresolved D. Germline CDR1 and CDR2: MNHNY and SVGAGI (reference sequence). V dropped 7 bases and J dropped 5 bases, with 11 bases sitting between them. This CDR3 region has 12 residues. The CDR3 region has the DNA TGTGCCAGCACCGAAACGGATTATGGCTACACCTTC. Its protein product is CASTETDYGYTF.

As concerns this clonotype: Just one base apart from a much larger clone, this may be a read error. The genes are TRBV24-1 and TRBJ2-2; no clear D. V lost 4 bases, J lost 6 bases, and 11 bases lay in between. From germline, CDR1 is KGHDR and CDR2 SFDVKD. There are 14 residues in the CDR3. The CDR3 loop reads CATSEEPDAGELFF. DNA of the CDR3: TGTGCCACCAGTGAGGAGCCAGACGCCGGGGAGCTGTTTTTT.

This clonotype was seen more than once but under ten times. The V and J genes are TRBV7-9 and TRBJ2-3; 8 bases align to TRBD1. CDR3 size: 19 residues. Per the germline V gene, CDR1 is SEHNR and CDR2 is FQNEAQ (reference sequence). Germline trimming cut 5 bases from V and 2 bases from J; bases unmatched to any gene: 18. The CDR3 DNA sequence: TGTGCCAGCAGCATAAGAGGAAGGAATGTTCAGGGGGCCACAGATACGCAGTATTTT. This encodes CASSIRGRNVQGATDTQYF.

This clonotype was observed many times. With a much larger clone just one base away, this may be a read error. CDR3 residues: CANIPGLANTGELFF. CDR3 coding DNA: TGTGCCAACATCCCAGGACTAGCGAACACCGGGGAGCTGTTTTTT. V is TRBV11-2 and J is TRBJ2-2, with TRBD2 identical over 7 bases. Trimming cost V 10 bases and J 0 bases; bases outside gene matches: 8. The CDR3 loop spans 15 amino acids. CDR1 SGHAT and CDR2 FQNNGV come from the germline V gene.